The rows below give T cell receptor beta chains drawn from one sample of a study of monozygotic twins with inflammatory bowel disease. TCRdb re-called the 5' RACE reads, yielding one record per CDR3 amino acid sequence without DNA. The sample has fewer than 200,000 distinct CDR3 sequences. The sample taken for sequencing was blood. These TCRs come from a human donor with ulcerative colitis or Crohn's disease, or a healthy co-twin of an affected twin (not recorded which). The CDR3 runs from the conserved cysteine through the conserved F or W.

J gene	V gene	CDR3 protein
TRBJ2-1	TRBV5-1	CASSPFPASHSSYNEQFF
TRBJ2-3	TRBV7-9	CASSGDTGGRTDTQYF
TRBJ1-5	TRBV5-4	CASSLDLQPQHF
TRBJ2-1	TRBV28	CASTQGRGPYNEQFF
TRBJ2-3	TRBV6-5	CASSYPQGKTDTQYF
TRBJ2-2	TRBV28	CASSFRSKAGELFF
TRBJ2-5	TRBV28	CASSSGTGERETQYF
TRBJ2-3	TRBV12-3/TRBV12-4	CASTAMGEWKDTQYF
TRBJ2-7	TRBV2	CASKRTALQYEQYF
TRBJ1-5	TRBV12-3/TRBV12-4	CASRSPGTGNQPQHF
TRBJ2-1	TRBV7-8	CASSLDRGDDEQFF
TRBJ1-1	TRBV6-5	CASSYSQGLNTEAFF
TRBJ1-4	TRBV7-2	CASSEGQVATNEKLFF
TRBJ2-3	TRBV7-3	CASSLAGLPSTDTQYF
TRBJ1-5	TRBV2	CASSSYSNQPQHF
TRBJ1-4	TRBV5-1	CASSLNSINEKLFF
TRBJ1-6	TRBV28	CASNPYRGNNSPLHF